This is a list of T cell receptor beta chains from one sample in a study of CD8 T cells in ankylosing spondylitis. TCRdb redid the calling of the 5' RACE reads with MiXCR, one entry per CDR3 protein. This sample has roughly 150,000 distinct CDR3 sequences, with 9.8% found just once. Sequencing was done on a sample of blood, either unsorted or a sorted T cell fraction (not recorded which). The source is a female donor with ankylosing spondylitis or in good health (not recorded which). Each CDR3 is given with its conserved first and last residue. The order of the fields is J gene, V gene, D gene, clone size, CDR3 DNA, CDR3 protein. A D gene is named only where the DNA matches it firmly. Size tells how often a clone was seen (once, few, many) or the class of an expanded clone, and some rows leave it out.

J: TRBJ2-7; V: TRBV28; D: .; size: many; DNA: TGTGCCAGCAGCACCGGGACTTCTCACCTTGGCGAGCAGTACTTC; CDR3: CASSTGTSHLGEQYF
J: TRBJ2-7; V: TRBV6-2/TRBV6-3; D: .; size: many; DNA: TGTGCCAGCAAATTCCCCGGGACTTCCTACGAGCAGTACTTC; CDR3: CASKFPGTSYEQYF
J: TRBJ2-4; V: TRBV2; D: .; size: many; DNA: TGTGCCAGCAGTAAGACAGGGAGGGACATTCAGTACTTC; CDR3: CASSKTGRDIQYF
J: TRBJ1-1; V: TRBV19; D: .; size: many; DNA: TGTGCCAGTAGTAAGGGTATCACTGAAGCTTTCTTT; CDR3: CASSKGITEAFF
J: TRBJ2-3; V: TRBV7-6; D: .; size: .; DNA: TGTGCCAGCAGCTTAAGTACAGGGCCCGATACGCAGTATTTT; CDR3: CASSLSTGPDTQYF
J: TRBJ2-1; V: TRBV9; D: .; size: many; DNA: TGTGCCAGCAGCGTAGAATCGGGGGACAAGTTCTTC; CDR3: CASSVESGDKFF
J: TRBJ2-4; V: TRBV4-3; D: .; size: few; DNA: TGCGCCAGCAGCCAAGATAGGAGACTAGCCAAAAACATTCAGTACTTC; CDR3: CASSQDRRLAKNIQYF
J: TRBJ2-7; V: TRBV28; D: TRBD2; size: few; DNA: TGTGCCAGCAGTAAGGCGGGAGTCCTCTACGAGCAGTACTTC; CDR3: CASSKAGVLYEQYF
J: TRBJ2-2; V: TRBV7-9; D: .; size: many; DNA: TGTGCCAGCACCGCCCCCCCGTCCGGGGAGCTGTTTTTT; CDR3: CASTAPPSGELFF
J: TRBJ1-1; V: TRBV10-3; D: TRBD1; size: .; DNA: TGTGCCTCAACACCGGGACAGGGGGCATCGGAAGCTTTCTTT; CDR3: CASTPGQGASEAFF
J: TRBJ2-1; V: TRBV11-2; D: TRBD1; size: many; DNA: TGTGCCAGCAGCGAACCCACAGGGGCTCACTACAATGAGCAGTTCTTC; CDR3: CASSEPTGAHYNEQFF
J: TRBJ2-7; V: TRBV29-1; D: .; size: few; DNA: TGCAGCGTTGCCCCTAGCTCCTACGAGCAGTACTTC; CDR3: CSVAPSSYEQYF
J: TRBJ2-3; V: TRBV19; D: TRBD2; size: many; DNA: TGTGCCAGTAGTATTCTAGCGGGCACAGATACGCAGTATTTT; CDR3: CASSILAGTDTQYF